This T cell receptor beta chain was recovered during a study of T cells after yellow fever vaccination. TCRdb ran MiXCR on the 5' RACE reads and lists one entry per CDR3 protein. The sample lists 250,000 to 300,000 distinct CDR3 sequences; approximately 10% were seen once. This clonotype was found many times. Trimming took 0 bases from V and 6 from J, leaving 9 bases between them. Germline CDR1 is LGHNA and CDR2 is YSLEER. The CDR3 length is 14 residues. Sequences were derived from CD4+ T cells sorted from PBMCs, sampled 5 days after the yellow fever booster vaccination. The genes are TRBV4-3 and TRBJ2-1; no reliable D call. The clonotype originates from a man between 18 and 35 years old who received the YFV17D yellow fever vaccine. CDR3: CASSQEIRINEQFF. The CDR3 nucleotides are TGCGCCAGCAGCCAAGAGATTAGGATCAATGAGCAGTTCTTC.